This paragraph covers one TCR beta chain sequence. What it binds is not known. Regarding time point: week 35, safety follow-up. The content of each vaccine dose was 300 ug of mutant IDH1 20-mer peptide, and topical imiquimod accompanied it. The donors' diagnosis was new WHO grade 3 or 4 astrocytoma that was IDH1-mutant and ATRX-lost. This sample is part of a study of a mutant IDH1 vaccine in newly diagnosed glioma. Study information: Among treated patients, roughly 60% were male and around 38% female, and mean age was about 39 years. Patients were pretreated with radiotherapy, temozolomide, or both, mostly both. Visit V12 was conducted at week 35 as the safety follow-up. Visit V13 came later, at week 47.

Libraries were prepared by immunoSEQ multiplex PCR; TCRdb keeps only in-frame clonotypes and omits some of them. The table lists approximately 50,000 clones, roughly four fifths of them singletons. CDR3 length: 11 residues. Per the germline V gene, CDR1 is SGHVS and CDR2 is FNYEAQ. V lost 2 bases to trimming and J lost 10 bases, with 6 bases between them. The sequence came from a man aged 40-49 years with glioma. Sequenced material: PBMCs, taken from a glioma patient whose treatment included an IDH1 peptide vaccine. The chain combines TRBV7-6 with TRBJ2-1, with no clear D. In DNA, the CDR3 is TGTGCCAGCAGCTTACAGAGAGAGCAGTTCTTC. This gives the protein CASSLQREQFF. Full variable domain (rest looked up from reference TRBV7-6 and TRBJ2-1): GAGVSQSPRYKVTKRGQDVALRCDPISGHVSLYWYRQALGQGPEFLTYFNYEAQQDKSGLPNDRFSAERPEGSISTLTIQRTEQRDSAMYRCASSLQREQFFGPGTRLTVL.